Following are 27 T cell receptor beta chains from one sample sequenced in a study of CD8 T cells in ankylosing spondylitis. TCRdb recomputed calls from the 5' RACE reads with MiXCR, one row per CDR3 protein. Counted here are tens of thousands of distinct CDR3 sequences, under 5.5% occurring once; the ten biggest clones make up roughly 2.3%. Specimen: blood, either unsorted or a sorted T cell fraction (not recorded which). The receptors originated from a male donor with ankylosing spondylitis or in good health (not recorded which).

Ten or more counts support this clonotype. The rearrangement uses TRBV7-3 and TRBJ2-1; a possible D gene is TRBD1 (6 bases). The germline gives CDR1 SGHTA, CDR2 FQGTGA. The CDR3 contains 13 residues. V lost 2 bases and J 4 bases, leaving 6 bases between the germline ends. DNA of the CDR3: TGTGCCAGCAGCTTACAGGGGTACAATGAGCAGTTCTTC. Translating gives CASSLQGYNEQFF. Looking up the rest from reference TRBV7-3 and TRBJ2-1 gives the full variable domain: GAGVSQTPSNKVTEKGKYVELRCDPISGHTALYWYRQSLGQGPEFLIYFQGTGAADDSGLPNDRFFAVRPEGSVSTLKIQRTERGDSAVYLCASSLQGYNEQFFGPGTRLTVL.

Comments on this clonotype: At one boundary the junction diverges from the germline segment, which might be a read error. The V call is TRBV3-1, the J call TRBJ1-5, with unresolved D. The germline V gene has CDR1 LGHDT and CDR2 YNNKEL (reference sequence). This CDR3 is 15 amino acids long. The CDR3 coding sequence is TGTGTCAGCAGCCAAGATCTAGCCCAGTATCAGCCCCAGCATTTT. Translated, it gives CVSSQDLAQYQPQHF.

At least ten counts were recorded for this clonotype. The CDR3 bases are TGTGCCAGCAGCCAAGGACAGGGTCTCTACAATGAGCAGTTCTTC. It translates to CASSQGQGLYNEQFF. V and J are TRBV11-2 and TRBJ2-1; 8 nucleotides align to TRBD1. Germline CDR1 reads SGHAT; CDR2 reads FQNNGV. The trim removed 5 bases at V and 3 bases at J, leaving 6 bases unmatched. CDR3 size: 15 residues.

This clonotype has at least ten counts. This chain uses TRBV29-1 with TRBJ1-2; 10 bases are a match to TRBD1. The germline V gene has CDR1 SQVTM and CDR2 ANQGSEA. Trimming cost V 6 bases and J 6 bases; bases outside gene matches: 10. This CDR3 has 14 residues. The CDR3 region has the DNA TGCAGCGTGGGTCGGGCCGGGACAGGGGATGGCTACACCTTC. It specifies CSVGRAGTGDGYTF.

This clonotype was counted at least ten times. The chain joins TRBV12-3 or TRBV12-4 to TRBJ1-2; TRBD1 matches 7 bases. V shed 5 bases and J 4 bases; nucleotides not matched to a gene: 7. This CDR3 contains 14 residues. The CDR3 DNA sequence: TGTGCCAGCAGTACGACAGGGTTGGGCTATGGCTACACCTTC. Amino acid sequence: CASSTTGLGYGYTF.

The CDR3 coding sequence is TGTGCCTGGAGCCCAGGGGAGTGGGCTTTCTTT. It encodes CAWSPGEWAFF. J is TRBJ1-1 and V is TRBV30; TRBD1 might be the D (6 bases). This CDR3 comprises 11 residues. Between the trimmed V and J ends, which lost 3 bases and 11 bases, there was a span of 13 bases. The germline gives CDR1 GTSNPN, CDR2 SVGIG (reference sequence).

This clonotype was detected many times. The chain combines TRBV12-3 or TRBV12-4 with TRBJ2-4, with a tentative D call TRBD2 (5 bases). This CDR3 has 14 residues. V gave up 6 bases and J gave up 0 bases, with 9 bases separating them. The CDR3 nucleotides read TGTGCCAGCAGACGGACTGGAGCCAAAAACATTCAGTACTTC. This encodes CASRRTGAKNIQYF.

This clonotype occurred many times. The J gene is TRBJ1-5, the V gene TRBV12-3 or TRBV12-4; 7 positions match TRBD1. The CDR3 is 14 amino acids. After removal of 5 bases from V and 7 bases from J, the junction contained 8 bases not matched to a gene. The CDR3 DNA reads TGTGCCAGCAGTCAACAGACAGGGTTCCAGCCCCAGCATTTT. Translating gives CASSQQTGFQPQHF.

This clonotype has ten or more counts. This chain uses TRBV28 with TRBJ2-5; D is uncertain. The CDR3 spans 13 residues. The germline V gene encodes CDR1 MDHEN and CDR2 SYDVKM. Trimming pared 2 bases from V and 5 bases from J, leaving 9 bases between. The CDR3 DNA is TGTGCCAGCAGTTTACGGCTGGGGGAGACCCAGTACTTC. Its translation is CASSLRLGETQYF.

Many counts were recorded for this clonotype. The chain joins TRBV9 to TRBJ2-1, with D perhaps matching TRBD1 (5 bases). This CDR3 is 15 amino acids long. V was pared by 2 bases and J by 7 bases, with 16 bases between. Germline loops: CDR1 SGDLS, CDR2 YYNGEE. CDR3 bases: TGTGCCAGCAGCGTCAGGGCGGACAAACTTAATGAGCAGTTCTTC. Its protein product is CASSVRADKLNEQFF.

This clonotype was seen at least ten times. The chain has TRBV20-1 and TRBJ1-1, with D tentatively TRBD1 (6 bases). The V gene's germline CDR1 is DFQATT and CDR2 SNEGSKA (reference sequence). The CDR3 covers 14 residues. Trimming cost V 5 bases and J 0 bases, with 13 bases left between them. CDR3 amino acids: CSAVLTGVNTEAFF. CDR3 coding DNA: TGCAGTGCTGTCCTGACAGGAGTGAACACTGAAGCTTTCTTT.

This clonotype came up many times. This chain joins TRBV7-3 and TRBJ2-1; 10 nucleotides match TRBD1. CDR3 length: 15 amino acids. Germline CDR1 is SGHTA and CDR2 is FQGTGA. V lost 4 bases and J lost 7; bases outside the gene matches: 7. In DNA, the CDR3 is TGTGCCAGCAGCTCGACCGGGACAGGGGCAAATGAGCAGTTCTTC. It translates to CASSSTGTGANEQFF.

This clonotype was seen many times. The rearrangement links TRBV6-5 to TRBJ2-1; a possible D gene is TRBD2 (5 bases). The CDR3 is 13 amino acids. The germline gives CDR1 MNHEY, CDR2 SVGAGI. Trimming removed 5 bases from V and 8 bases from J, with 13 bases in between. CDR3 region: CASSHRTRDEQFF. DNA for the CDR3: TGTGCCAGCAGTCACCGGACGAGGGATGAGCAGTTCTTC.

The table lists this clonotype with many counts. This chain uses TRBV4-1 with TRBJ1-4; 7 bases align to TRBD1. CDR1 and CDR2 (germline): MGHRA, YSYEKL. Trimming cost V 8 bases and J 4 bases; bases outside gene matches: 4. The CDR3 has 13 residues. CDR3 sequence: CASGRQGNEKLFF. CDR3 sequence (DNA): TGCGCCAGCGGCCGACAGGGTAATGAAAAACTGTTTTTT.

This clonotype was seen many times. The chain links TRBV7-2 to TRBJ2-7, with D perhaps assigned TRBD1 or TRBD2 (6 bases each). The CDR3 is 13 amino acids. From germline, CDR1 is SGHTA and CDR2 FQGNSA. V shed 1 base and J shed 3 bases, with 7 bases lying between them. CDR3 sequence reads: CASSLEGGYEQYF. CDR3 bases: TGTGCCAGCAGCTTAGAGGGGGGCTACGAGCAGTACTTC.

The rearrangement uses TRBV21-1 and TRBJ1-4; TRBD1 is taken as the D call from the table, unchecked against the DNA. TRBV21-1 is designated a pseudogene. This CDR3 has 17 amino acids. The CDR3 sequence: CASSKHRQGTENEKLFF. The CDR3 DNA follows: TGTGCCAGCAGCAAGCACCGCCAGGGGACAGAAAATGAAAAACTGTTTTTT.

Concerning this clonotype itself: One end of the junction does not line up with germline, which may come from a read error. The J gene is TRBJ2-3, the V gene TRBV12-3 or TRBV12-4; D unclear. The CDR3 totals 13 residues. The chain's CDR3 is CASSPSDRDTQYF. In DNA, the CDR3 is TGCGCCAGCAGCCCAAGCGACCGGGATACGCAGTATTTT.

In this sample, this clonotype turned up many times. CDR3 nucleotide sequence: TGTGCCAGAAGCTTGTCACTAGCGGGGGGTAGTATGGAGACCCAGTACTTC. This codes for CARSLSLAGGSMETQYF. The J gene is TRBJ2-5, the V gene TRBV5-3, with 12 bases aligning to TRBD2. TRBV5-3 is reported as an ORF; its role is uncertain. The CDR3 is 17 amino acids. V trimming: 1 base; J trimming: 5 bases; junction bases outside the gene matches: 9.

This clonotype was observed at least ten times. V gene TRBV4-2 combines with J gene TRBJ2-7; D possibly corresponds to TRBD1 (6 bases). Trimming shortened V by 2 bases and J by 3 bases, and 20 bases separated the two germline ends. CDR1 is LGHNA and CDR2 is YNFKEQ in the germline V gene. CDR3 size: 17 residues. The CDR3 sequence: CASSQLMGISQGYEQYF. The DNA of the CDR3 is TGTGCCAGCAGCCAACTCATGGGAATCTCACAGGGCTACGAGCAGTACTTC.

This clonotype was recorded at least ten times. The chain combines TRBV4-3 with TRBJ2-3; the match to TRBD2 covers 10 bases. V was pared by 2 bases and J by 4 bases, with 6 bases of the junction left unmatched. CDR1 is LGHNA and CDR2 is YSLEER in the germline V gene. This CDR3 contains 16 residues. CDR3 bases: TGCGCCAGCAGCCAACACACCAGCGGGGGGGCAGATACGCAGTATTTT. Protein sequence: CASSQHTSGGADTQYF.

The sample holds many counts of this clonotype. J is TRBJ1-1 and V is TRBV29-1; D gene uncertain. The V gene's germline CDR1 is SQVTM and CDR2 ANQGSEA. This CDR3 contains 13 residues. The V end lost 7 bases, the J end lost 0 bases, and 12 bases lay between the germline ends. CDR3 sequence (DNA): TGCAGCGGATTGTTACAGATGAACACTGAAGCTTTCTTT. It is translated as CSGLLQMNTEAFF.

This clonotype has at least ten counts. The chain recombines TRBV20-1 with TRBJ2-7; D is possibly TRBD1 (6 bases). V was shortened by 4 bases and J by 9 bases, with 16 bases between the two germline ends. Germline CDR1 DFQATT, CDR2 SNEGSKA (reference sequence). The CDR3 has 12 residues. The CDR3 DNA reads as TGCAGTGCTAAAGACAGGCCAAGGATGCAGTACTTC. Encoded protein: CSAKDRPRMQYF.

This clonotype has just a few counts. V gene TRBV5-1 combines with J gene TRBJ2-3; a weak D match, TRBD1 (6 bases). The CDR3 length is 17 residues. Trimming pared 0 bases from V and 0 bases from J, leaving 14 bases between. CDR1 is SGHRS, CDR2 YFSETQ, per germline. The chain's CDR3 is CASSLVGASLSTDTQYF. CDR3 bases: TGCGCCAGCAGCTTGGTGGGGGCATCTCTCAGCACAGATACGCAGTATTTT.

This clonotype showed up many times. V gene TRBV29-1 combines with J gene TRBJ2-4; D is ambiguous. The CDR3 runs to 13 residues. With 5 bases removed from V and 1 base from J, the gap between germline ends came to 9 bases. Germline V gene data show CDR1 as SQVTM and CDR2 as ANQGSEA. This CDR3 reads CSVLIEAKNIQYF. Here the CDR3 DNA reads TGCAGCGTTTTAATTGAGGCCAAAAACATTCAGTACTTC. The variable domain in full, with the rest retrieved from reference TRBV29-1 and TRBJ2-4, is SAVISQKPSRDICQRGTSLTIQCQVDSQVTMMFWYRQQPGQSLTLIATANQGSEATYESGFVIDKFPISRPNLTFSTLTVSNMSPEDSSIYLCSVLIEAKNIQYFGAGTRLSVL.

As concerns this clonotype: This clone may be a read error of a much larger clone one base away. The V gene is TRBV6-1, the J gene TRBJ2-5; D might be TRBD1 or TRBD2, each matching 6 bases. The CDR3 has 13 residues. Germline-derived CDR1 and CDR2 are MNHNS and SASEGT. CDR3: CASSVGGLEIQYF. CDR3 DNA sequence: TGTGCCAGCAGTGTAGGGGGGCTAGAGATCCAGTACTTC.

This clonotype showed up just a few times. A junction end diverges from the germline sequence, so it may reflect a read error. This sequence joins TRBV24-1 and TRBJ1-5; D uncertain. Germline V lookup: CDR1 KGHDR, CDR2 SFDVKD. The CDR3 has 14 amino acids. The CDR3 spells CATSNFTSNQLQHF. CDR3 sequence (DNA): TGTGCCACCAGTAATTTCACCAGCAATCAGCTCCAGCATTTT.

This clonotype has ten or more counts. V usage is TRBV11-2 and J usage is TRBJ2-4, with 13 bases that match TRBD2. The CDR3 runs 18 residues. The J segment lost 0 bases and the V segment lost 4 bases, leaving 6 bases of the junction unmatched. The germline V gene encodes CDR1 SGHAT and CDR2 FQNNGV. Here the CDR3 reads CASSSGLAGTLAKNIQYF. As DNA, the CDR3 is TGTGCCAGCAGCTCGGGACTAGCGGGGACTTTAGCCAAAAACATTCAGTACTTC.